This is a list of T cell receptor beta chains from one sample in a study of blood T cell repertoires in COVID-19. Data came from immunoSEQ multiplex PCR; TCRdb stores just in-frame clones and leaves some out. The sample consists of roughly 45,000 clones, about 77% of them appearing once. The sequenced sample consisted of peripheral blood. The origin of the receptors is a woman aged 70-85 years with acute or convalescent COVID-19. Each CDR3 is given with its conserved first and last residue. The D gene is left open where the match is weak. Where a row states a size, it is once, few, many or the class of an expanded clone; other rows omit it.

14	TRBJ1-2	-	-	TRBV6-5	CASSYGQTFYGYTF	TGTGCCAGCAGTTACGGACAGACCTTCTATGGCTACACCTTC
15	TRBJ2-1	-	-	TRBV9	CASSVVDYSYNEQFF	TGTGCCAGCAGCGTAGTAGACTATTCCTACAATGAGCAGTTCTTC
13	TRBJ1-1	-	few	TRBV10-3	CAITSHMNTEAFF	TGTGCCATCACATCACACATGAACACTGAAGCTTTCTTT
13	TRBJ2-7	TRBD1	-	TRBV4-3	CASSLTEQGALDF	TGCGCCAGCAGCCTAACGGAACAGGGGGCCCTGGACTTC
14	TRBJ1-6	TRBD1	few	TRBV15	CATSRGQNNSPLHF	TGTGCCACCAGCAGGGGACAGAATAATTCACCCCTCCACTTT
15	TRBJ2-7	TRBD1	-	TRBV28	CASSPPRGQVHEQYF	TGTGCCAGCAGCCCTCCTAGGGGACAGGTTCACGAGCAGTACTTC
13	TRBJ2-7	-	-	TRBV2	CASTEGRDYEQYF	TGTGCCAGCACCGAGGGGCGGGACTACGAGCAGTACTTC
17	TRBJ2-7	-	-	TRBV27	CASSYTGLRVEGNEQYF	TGTGCCAGCAGCTATACGGGACTCAGGGTTGAGGGCAACGAGCAGTACTTC
19	TRBJ2-3	TRBD2	many	TRBV11-2	CASSLETSGGIPSTDTQYF	TGTGCCAGCAGCTTAGAGACTAGCGGGGGAATCCCTAGCACAGATACGCAGTATTTT
14	TRBJ1-6	-	-	TRBV6-1	CASSETRINSPLHF	TGTGCCAGCAGTGAAACACGAATTAATTCACCCCTCCACTTT
12	TRBJ1-1	-	once	TRBV2	CASYRVNTEAFF	TGTGCCTCCTACAGGGTGAACACTGAAGCTTTCTTT
16	TRBJ2-5	-	-	TRBV25-1	CASSEWAGGYQETQYF	TGTGCCAGCAGTGAATGGGCAGGGGGGTACCAAGAGACCCAGTACTTC
15	TRBJ1-5	-	-	TRBV2	CASSDLGASHQPQHF	TGTGCCAGCAGTGACTTAGGGGCGAGTCATCAGCCCCAGCATTTT
14	TRBJ1-1	TRBD1	-	TRBV5-1	CASRRDREGTEAFF	TGCGCCAGCAGACGGGACAGGGAAGGCACTGAAGCTTTCTTT
15	TRBJ2-7	-	-	TRBV6-5	CASSYGGSYGLEQYF	TGTGCCAGCAGTTACGGGGGGAGCTACGGTCTCGAGCAGTACTTC
16	TRBJ1-2	-	-	TRBV7-2	CASSLDLGFSNYGYTF	TGTGCCAGCAGCTTAGATTTGGGCTTTTCTAACTATGGCTACACCTTC
17	TRBJ2-5	TRBD2	-	TRBV20-1	CSASNFERGALQETQYF	TGCAGTGCTAGTAACTTCGAGCGGGGGGCCCTTCAAGAGACCCAGTACTTC
13	TRBJ2-5	-	-	TRBV18	CASSPGTRETQYF	TGTGCCAGCTCACCAGGGACTCGGGAGACCCAGTACTTC
14	TRBJ1-1	-	-	TRBV7-3	CASSPGSLNTEAFF	TGTGCCAGCAGCCCGGGATCCTTGAACACTGAAGCTTTCTTT
15	TRBJ2-5	-	-	TRBV3-1/TRBV3-2	CASSIRGTLQETQYF	TGTGCCAGCAGCATAAGAGGGACTCTCCAAGAGACCCAGTACTTC
13	TRBJ2-7	-	-	TRBV30	CAWSHGVSYEQYF	TGTGCCTGGTCCCACGGGGTATCCTACGAGCAGTACTTC
17	TRBJ2-7	TRBD2	many	TRBV3-1/TRBV3-2	CASSQDLGVGLVYEQYF	TGTGCCAGCAGCCAAGATCTTGGCGTAGGACTAGTCTACGAGCAGTACTTC
17	TRBJ2-1	-	-	TRBV19	CASSNLPGDTSYNEQFF	TGTGCCAGTAGTAACTTACCAGGGGATACATCCTACAATGAGCAGTTCTTC
15	TRBJ1-1	-	-	TRBV28	CASRRRQPGNTEAFF	TGTGCCAGCAGGCGTAGACAGCCTGGGAACACTGAAGCTTTCTTT
14	TRBJ1-2	TRBD1	-	TRBV10-3	CAISLDRGDYGYTF	TGTGCCATCAGTCTGGACAGGGGGGACTATGGCTACACCTTC
15	TRBJ2-7	TRBD2	few	TRBV27	CASSPRLAASSEQYF	TGTGCCAGCAGTCCCCGGCTAGCGGCCTCCTCGGAGCAGTACTTC
19	TRBJ2-1	TRBD2	-	TRBV9	CASSVATYKGLAGYNEQFF	TGTGCCAGCAGCGTAGCTACTTATAAAGGACTAGCGGGTTACAATGAGCAGTTCTTC
16	TRBJ2-1	-	-	TRBV7-2	CASSLDPGSSYNEQFF	TGTGCCAGCAGCTTAGATCCGGGGAGCTCCTACAATGAGCAGTTCTTC